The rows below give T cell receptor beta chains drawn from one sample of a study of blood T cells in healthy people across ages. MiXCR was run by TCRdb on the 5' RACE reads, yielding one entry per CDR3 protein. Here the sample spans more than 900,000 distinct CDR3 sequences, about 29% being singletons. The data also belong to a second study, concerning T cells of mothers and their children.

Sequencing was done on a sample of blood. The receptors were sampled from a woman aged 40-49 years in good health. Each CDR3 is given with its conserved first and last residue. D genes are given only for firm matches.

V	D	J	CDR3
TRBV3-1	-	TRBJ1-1	CASSQDLIRGFKAFF
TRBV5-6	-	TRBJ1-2	CASSLEAGKWYGYTF
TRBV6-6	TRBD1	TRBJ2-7	CASSRQSGTGGSEQYF
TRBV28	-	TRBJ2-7	CASSWGKWGGSYEQYF
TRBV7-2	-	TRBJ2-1	CASSPQSGAYNEQFF
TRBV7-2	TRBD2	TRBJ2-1	CASRFSGASSYNEQFF
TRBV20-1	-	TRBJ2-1	CSAREPPARYNEQFF
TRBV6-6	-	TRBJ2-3	CASSHRAGSQTDTQYF
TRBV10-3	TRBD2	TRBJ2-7	CAIMVAGGGYEQYF
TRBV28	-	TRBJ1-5	CASRSDLKRQGSNQPQHF